This TCR beta chain was captured by sequencing in a study of blood T cell repertoires in COVID-19. Study-wide context: Sites across the United States, Italy and Spain contributed samples from acute and convalescent COVID-19. PBMCs, B-cell-depleted T cells, or T cells were the source of the cDNA or gDNA that made up the material.

Original processing notes: By means of reference gene primer amplification, nucleated cell counts were estimated. Some clones are missing from TCRdb's copy, which holds only in-frame ones; the method was immunoSEQ multiplex PCR. V and J calls and clone size are copied from that table; D and trimming were computed from the DNA. The sample shows a few hundred thousand clones, around nine tenths of them seen only once. This clone was recorded only once. Deletions cut 1 base from V and 0 bases from J, with 10 bases between. Germline lookup yields CDR1 MNHNS and CDR2 SASEGT. CDR3 size: 15 residues. The sample taken for sequencing was peripheral blood. This chain uses TRBV6-1 with TRBJ2-7; D call uncertain. This TCR came from a man aged 55 to 69 who had recovered from COVID-19. For the CDR3, the DNA is TGTGCCAGCAGTGAAGAACCCATCAGCTCCTACGAGCAGTACTTC. This encodes CASSEEPISSYEQYF.